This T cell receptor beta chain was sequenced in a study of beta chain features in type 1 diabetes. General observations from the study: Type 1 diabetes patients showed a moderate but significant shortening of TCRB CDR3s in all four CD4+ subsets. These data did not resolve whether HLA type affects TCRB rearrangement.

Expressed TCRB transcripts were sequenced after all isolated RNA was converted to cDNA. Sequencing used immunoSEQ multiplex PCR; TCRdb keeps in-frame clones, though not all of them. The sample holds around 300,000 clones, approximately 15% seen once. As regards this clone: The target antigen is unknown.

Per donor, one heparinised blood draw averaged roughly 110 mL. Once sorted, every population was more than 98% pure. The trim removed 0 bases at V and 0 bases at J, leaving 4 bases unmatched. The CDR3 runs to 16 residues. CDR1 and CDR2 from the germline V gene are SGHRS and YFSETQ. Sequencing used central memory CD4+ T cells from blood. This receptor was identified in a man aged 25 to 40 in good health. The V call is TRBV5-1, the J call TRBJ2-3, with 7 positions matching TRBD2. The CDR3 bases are TGCGCCAGCAGCTTGGAAAGCGGGGTCAGCACAGATACGCAGTATTTT. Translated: CASSLESGVSTDTQYF.